Many counts were recorded for the clone carrying this T cell receptor beta chain. Its antigen is not identified. The data are from a study of human T cells and chemical hapten exposure. Study details: Patches that contained 0.01% DPC were applied to the upper back and read at 6 days. Study-level points and caveats: Expanded TCRs created a significantly greater count of big CDR3 similarity clusters than controls did.

Time point in this sample: patch test 1, 2 weeks after DPC sensitization. Treatment noted: therapeutic diphenylcyclopropenone sensitization with weekly scalp DPC. The CDR3 loop spans 16 amino acids. Germline V CDR1 and CDR2: GTSNPN, SVGIG (reference sequence). V dropped 0 bases and J dropped 1 base, with 15 bases sitting between them. TCRdb re-analysed the RACE reads in MiXCR, keeping a single row per CDR3 protein. The sample holds roughly 45,000 distinct CDR3 sequences; less than 9.5% are singletons and the top ten take around 4.5%. The TCR comes from a woman aged 45-60 years with alopecia areata. Some clones in this sample may be carry-over from other donors' samples. This chain connects TRBV30 to TRBJ1-1; D unclear. The sequenced sample was whole blood, obtained in connection with sensitization to the hapten diphenylcyclopropenone (DPC). Here the CDR3 DNA reads TGTGCCTGGAGTGTACGGGGAGGTCAGCCGAACACTGAAGCTTTCTTT. Its protein product is CAWSVRGGQPNTEAFF.